The 16 T cell receptor beta chains below all came from one sample that was sequenced in a study of quantifying T cell responses using KT2 cells. Study-wide context: RNA was reverse transcribed with TCR alpha and beta constant-region primers.

The cDNA 3' end received a ligated oligonucleotide with a UMI. First-round PCR used three to five cycles and beta primers RC1.1 and RC1.2 covering TRBC1 and TRBC2. One entry per CDR3 protein results from TCRdb running MiXCR on the UMI-ligation and nested PCR reads. The sample shows tens of thousands of distinct CDR3 sequences, about 12% of them seen only once. The sequencing input was PBMCs spiked with cells of the T cell clone KT2. These receptors were obtained from a human donor.

This clonotype was counted a few times. The rearrangement joins TRBV6-5 to TRBJ1-4; no reliable D call. Trimming shortened V by 6 bases and J by 2 bases, and 16 bases separated the two germline ends. This CDR3 is 16 amino acids long. CDR1 is MNHEY, CDR2 SVGAGI, per germline. The CDR3, as DNA: TGTGCCAGCAGCCCTGCCATCGGTCGGACTAATGAAAAACTGTTTTTT. Protein sequence: CASSPAIGRTNEKLFF.

This clonotype was observed a handful of times. CDR3 DNA: TGCAGTGCTAGAGCGACGGGTCTCTACGAGCAGTACTTC. Encoded protein: CSARATGLYEQYF. V and J are TRBV20-1 and TRBJ2-7; D uncertain. With 1 base removed from V and 3 bases from J, the gap between germline ends came to 10 bases. Germline values: CDR1 DFQATT, CDR2 SNEGSKA (reference sequence). The CDR3 covers 13 residues.

The rearrangement uses TRBV30 and TRBJ1-6; possible D gene TRBD1, 5 bases. This CDR3 region has 13 residues. From germline, CDR1 is GTSNPN and CDR2 SVGIG (reference sequence). The ends were cut back, 3 bases at V and 6 bases at J, with 9 bases in the middle. CDR3 bases: TGTGCCTGGAGACGGGACGGTAATTCACCCCTCCACTTT. This gives the protein CAWRRDGNSPLHF.

This clonotype showed up many times. The rearrangement joins TRBV5-1 to TRBJ2-3, with 7 nucleotides matching TRBD2. Trimming cost V 2 bases and J 2 bases; bases outside gene matches: 5. This CDR3 region has 15 residues. Germline loops: CDR1 SGHRS, CDR2 YFSETQ. In DNA form, the CDR3 reads TGCGCCAGCAGCTTACGCGGGAGAATCACAGATACGCAGTATTTT. This translates into CASSLRGRITDTQYF.

The chain joins TRBV18 to TRBJ2-3; 8 positions agree with TRBD2. Germline CDR1 reads KGHSH; CDR2 reads LQKENI. This CDR3 is built from 16 residues. The J segment lost 2 bases and the V segment lost 0 bases, leaving 4 bases of the junction unmatched. For the CDR3, the DNA is TGTGCCAGCTCACCACCGGGAGCGGGAGTCACAGATACGCAGTATTTT. The encoded protein is CASSPPGAGVTDTQYF.

The table lists this clonotype with a few counts. CDR3 DNA: TGTGCCAGCAGCTTATCAGGGATATCGAACACTGAAGCTTTCTTT. Translated, it gives CASSLSGISNTEAFF. The gene calls are TRBV7-3 and TRBJ1-1; a weak D match, TRBD1 (5 bases). Germline-derived CDR1 and CDR2 are SGHTA and FQGTGA. The CDR3 length is 15 residues. V dropped 2 bases and J dropped 1 base, with 11 bases sitting between them. The full variable domain, with the rest looked up from reference TRBV7-3 and TRBJ1-1, is GAGVSQTPSNKVTEKGKYVELRCDPISGHTALYWYRQSLGQGPEFLIYFQGTGAADDSGLPNDRFFAVRPEGSVSTLKIQRTERGDSAVYLCASSLSGISNTEAFFGQGTRLTVV.

The genes are TRBV5-6 and TRBJ2-3, with 9 bases identical to TRBD1. CDR3 size: 16 residues. Germline assignment: CDR1 SGHDT and CDR2 YYEEEE. The V gene end was trimmed by 0 bases and the J gene end by 1 base; junction bases not matched to a gene: 3. CDR3 sequence reads: CASSLGGQGGTDTQYF. CDR3 in DNA: TGTGCCAGCAGCTTGGGGGGACAGGGAGGCACAGATACGCAGTATTTT.

This clonotype was picked up a small number of times. The chain couples TRBV12-3 or TRBV12-4 to TRBJ2-7; D might be TRBD2 (6 bases). Trimming left V 4 bases short and J 7 bases short, with 11 bases between. The CDR3 is made up of 12 amino acids. CDR3 residues: CASSSQRAEQYF. The CDR3 nucleotides are TGTGCCAGCAGTTCCCAGCGGGCTGAGCAGTACTTC.

The chain couples TRBV7-8 to TRBJ1-4; tentatively, D is TRBD1 (5 bases). This CDR3 is built from 15 residues. V shed 4 bases and J shed 3 bases, with 12 bases lying between them. Germline CDR1 reads SGHVS; CDR2 reads FQNEAQ. CDR3 in DNA: TGTGCCAGCAGCTCCCAAAGACAGTCTAATGAAAAACTGTTTTTT. It translates to CASSSQRQSNEKLFF.

The chain is built from TRBV24-1 and TRBJ2-3; 9 nucleotides agree with TRBD1. CDR3 length: 16 amino acids. CDR1 and CDR2 from the germline V gene are KGHDR and SFDVKD. With V trimmed by 4 bases and J by 3 bases, 7 bases remained unmatched. In DNA form, the CDR3 reads TGTGCCACCAGTGAGTCGACAGGGGGTGGAACAGATACGCAGTATTTT. Encoded protein: CATSESTGGGTDTQYF.

This clonotype appeared a few times. The chain is built from TRBV2 and TRBJ2-4, with D perhaps TRBD2 (6 bases). Trimming left V 7 bases short and J 0 bases short, with 16 bases between. Germline CDR1 SNHLY, CDR2 FYNNEI. The CDR3 is 16 amino acids. The CDR3 bases are TGTGCCAGCACCCCCGGGGGTGGGATAGCCAAAAACATTCAGTACTTC. Translating it yields CASTPGGGIAKNIQYF.

This clonotype appeared a few times. The chain couples TRBV6-5 to TRBJ1-1; D might be TRBD1 (5 bases). The CDR3 loop spans 13 amino acids. Trimming removed 6 bases from V and 3 bases from J, with 11 bases in between. Germline values: CDR1 MNHEY, CDR2 SVGAGI. The CDR3 here is CASRTGRDTEAFF. CDR3 DNA: TGTGCCAGCAGGACGGGACGGGACACTGAAGCTTTCTTT.

The table lists this clonotype with many counts. The chain has TRBV12-3 or TRBV12-4 and TRBJ1-3; D gene unclear. The CDR3 spans 14 residues. The ends were cut back, 2 bases at V and 1 base at J, with 6 bases in the middle. The DNA of the CDR3 is TGTGCCAGCAGTTTAAGCAGGTCTGGAAACACCATATATTTT. This translates into CASSLSRSGNTIYF.

This clonotype has just a few counts. This chain links TRBV7-9 with TRBJ2-7; 7 bases match TRBD2. V was clipped by 5 bases and J by 2 bases; unmatched bases: 9. Germline V gives CDR1 SEHNR, CDR2 FQNEAQ (reference sequence). The CDR3 covers 15 residues. CDR3 nucleotide sequence: TGTGCCAGCAGCCCCCTCGGGGCGGGAGCCTACGAGCAGTACTTC. Protein: CASSPLGAGAYEQYF.

The genes are TRBV27 and TRBJ2-1; 9 bases fit TRBD2. V gave up 6 bases and J gave up 6 bases; unmatched junction bases: 12. The CDR3 is 16 residues long. CDR1 is MNHEY and CDR2 is SMNVEV in the germline V gene (reference sequence). Written as DNA, the CDR3 is TGTGCCAGCAGGAGGACTAGCGCTCCCGCTTTCAATGAGCAGTTCTTC. This codes for CASRRTSAPAFNEQFF.

This clonotype was counted a few times. This chain connects TRBV3-1 to TRBJ1-6; 10 bases agree with TRBD1. CDR3 length: 17 amino acids. V was pared by 4 bases and J by 8 bases, with 11 bases of the junction left unmatched. CDR1 and CDR2 (germline): LGHDT, YNNKEL (reference sequence). The CDR3: CASSPFGQGGRDSPLHF. In DNA, the CDR3 is TGTGCCAGCAGCCCGTTTGGACAGGGGGGTCGGGATTCACCCCTCCACTTT.